Reported below is one T cell receptor (beta chain). This entry is derived from a study of blood T cell repertoires in COVID-19. For the study at large: Samples came from the United States, Italy and Spain, spanning acute and convalescent COVID-19. PBMCs, B-cell-depleted T cells, or T cells provided the cDNA or gDNA that made up the material.

Data came from immunoSEQ multiplex PCR; TCRdb stores just in-frame clones and leaves some out. This sample has 170,000 or so clones, with 65% to 85% found just once. This CDR3 region has 13 residues. CDR1 and CDR2 from the germline V gene are LNHDA and SQIVND (reference sequence). The germline V and J ends were trimmed by 3 bases and 5 bases, with 9 bases remaining between them. This clonotype originated in a woman aged 55-70 years with acute or convalescent COVID-19. The V gene is TRBV19, the J gene TRBJ2-3; D is ambiguous. Sequenced input: peripheral blood. CDR3 in amino acids: CASSIVPGDTQYF. As DNA, the CDR3 is TGTGCCAGTAGTATTGTCCCGGGAGATACGCAGTATTTT.